The clone carrying this T cell receptor beta chain was seen a handful of times. TCRdb used MiXCR to reprocess the 5' RACE reads, holding one entry per CDR3 protein. Among 750,000 to 950,000 distinct CDR3 sequences listed, roughly 12% were seen once. V lost 4 bases and J 3 bases, leaving 10 bases between the germline ends. Looked up from germline, CDR1 is SEHNR and CDR2 is FQNEAQ (reference sequence). The CDR3 sequence is 14 residues long. This sample was included in a study of identical twins. These data were also filed under a second study, of yellow fever vaccine responses in identical twins.

The sample consisted of PBMCs. The V and J genes are TRBV7-9 and TRBJ1-5; D gene uncertain. The TCR sequence derives from a woman between 18 and 30 years old in good health. The DNA for the CDR3 is TGTGCCAGCAGCTCCTGGGGAGACAATCAGCCCCAGCATTTT. It codes for CASSSWGDNQPQHF.